The 24 T cell receptor beta chains below all came from one sample that was sequenced in a study of cytomegalovirus exposure and HLA in healthy donors. The PCR used 60 Vbeta and 13 Jbeta primers. The protocol was immunoSEQ multiplex PCR, while the TCRdb copy is restricted to in-frame clones and leaves out a portion. The sample consists of about 110,000 clones, 78% of them appearing once. Material: PBMCs. The receptors shown here come from a woman in her 30s in good health and CMV-seronegative.

This clone was counted a single time. The genes are TRBV2 and TRBJ2-2; 8 nucleotides agree with TRBD1. The CDR3 loop spans 17 amino acids. Germline CDR1 and CDR2: SNHLY and FYNNEI. V lost 0 bases, J lost 5 bases, and 8 bases stayed unmatched. DNA of the CDR3: TGTGCCAGCAGTGAAGCCCTTGGGACAGGATATACCGGGGAGCTGTTTTTT. This gives the protein CASSEALGTGYTGELFF.

For the CDR3, the DNA is TGTGCCAGCAGCTTAGACAGGGGGTTTGCAGATACGCAGTATTTT. It yields the protein CASSLDRGFADTQYF. J is TRBJ2-3 and V is TRBV11-2; the match to TRBD1 covers 7 bases. Germline trimming cut 0 bases from V and 4 bases from J; bases unmatched to any gene: 4. The CDR3 loop spans 15 amino acids. Germline CDR1 reads SGHAT; CDR2 reads FQNNGV.

The chain uses TRBV15 and TRBJ2-7; possible D gene TRBD1, 5 bases. The CDR3 spans 14 residues. Germline V lookup: CDR1 LNHNV, CDR2 YYDKDF (reference sequence). Between the trimmed V and J ends, which lost 0 bases and 4 bases, there was a span of 10 bases. The CDR3 coding sequence is TGTGCCACCAGCAGAGATTCAGGGTTATACGAGCAGTACTTC. As protein: CATSRDSGLYEQYF.

V and J are TRBV5-1 and TRBJ2-7; 9 nucleotides match TRBD1. CDR1 is SGHRS, CDR2 YFSETQ, per germline. Unmatched junction bases numbered 9, after V lost 4 bases and J lost 10 bases. There are 13 residues in the CDR3. DNA for the CDR3: TGCGCCAGCAGCGTGGGACAGGGCCGAATTCAGTACTTC. This gives the protein CASSVGQGRIQYF.

This sequence joins TRBV9 and TRBJ2-2, with D perhaps TRBD1 (5 bases). With 3 bases removed from V and 0 bases from J, the gap between germline ends came to 12 bases. The CDR3 runs to 16 residues. In germline, CDR1 is SGDLS, CDR2 YYNGEE. CDR3 protein: CASSGLRDSNTGELFF. CDR3 DNA: TGTGCCAGCAGCGGACTCAGGGATTCGAACACCGGGGAGCTGTTTTTT.

The J gene is TRBJ2-1, the V gene TRBV2; 7 positions match TRBD2. Trimming cost V 6 bases and J 4 bases; bases outside gene matches: 9. The CDR3 has 15 residues. Germline V gene lookup returns CDR1 SNHLY and CDR2 FYNNEI. CDR3 sequence (DNA): TGTGCCAGCAGCAAACTAGCGAATGGTTACAATGAGCAGTTCTTC. Translated, it gives CASSKLANGYNEQFF.

This clone was found once. Other nucleotide sequences in the sample specify the same CDR3. The chain combines TRBV7-9 with TRBJ1-1, with a tentative D call TRBD1 (6 bases). The CDR3 is 14 residues long. V was pared by 2 bases and J by 1 base, with 8 bases between. Germline CDR1 is SEHNR and CDR2 is FQNEAQ (reference sequence). Here the CDR3 reads CASSLLGGNTEAFF. The CDR3 DNA reads as TGTGCCAGCAGCTTATTAGGGGGGAACACTGAAGCTTTCTTT.

The chain uses TRBV7-4 and TRBJ1-1; 9 nucleotides match TRBD1. The CDR3 is made up of 16 amino acids. V trimming: 8 bases; J trimming: 3 bases; junction bases outside the gene matches: 13. Per the germline V gene, CDR1 is SGHVT and CDR2 is SQSDAQ. CDR3 coding DNA: TGTGCCAGCCCCCCAACAGGGGGCGTTGGGGACACTGAAGCTTTCTTT. It specifies CASPPTGGVGDTEAFF.

The V call is TRBV28, the J call TRBJ2-1; D may be TRBD2 (5 bases). Germline V gives CDR1 MDHEN, CDR2 SYDVKM. The CDR3 runs 13 residues. Trimming took 2 bases from V and 6 from J, leaving 8 bases between them. The CDR3 sequence: CASSLIAPNEQFF. In DNA form, the CDR3 reads TGTGCCAGCAGTTTAATAGCGCCCAATGAGCAGTTCTTC.

The J gene is TRBJ2-7, the V gene TRBV9; D is perhaps TRBD2 (6 bases). Germline values: CDR1 SGDLS, CDR2 YYNGEE. This CDR3 has 14 amino acids. The V gene lost 0 bases and the J gene lost 6 bases, with 13 bases spanning the gap. CDR3 coding DNA: TGTGCCAGCAGCGTAGTCTCCGGGACTGGCGAGCAGTACTTC. It translates to CASSVVSGTGEQYF.

The rearrangement joins TRBV30 to TRBJ1-1; D is unclear. Germline CDR1 is GTSNPN and CDR2 is SVGIG (reference sequence). Deletions cut 0 bases from V and 6 bases from J, with 11 bases between. CDR3 size: 13 residues. The DNA for the CDR3 is TGTGCCTGGAGTGTACTTTCGCAGGCTGAAGCTTTCTTT. Its protein product is CAWSVLSQAEAFF.

Regarding this clone: Different DNA sequences within this sample yield the same CDR3. The chain employs TRBV30 and TRBJ2-3; D is possibly TRBD2 (6 bases). Trimming left V 0 bases short and J 2 bases short, with 12 bases between. Looked up from germline, CDR1 is GTSNPN and CDR2 is SVGIG (reference sequence). The CDR3 runs to 15 residues. This chain's CDR3 is CAWSVGSGVTDTQYF. The CDR3, as DNA: TGTGCCTGGAGTGTAGGTAGCGGAGTCACAGATACGCAGTATTTT.

The genes are TRBV6-4 and TRBJ1-1; 7 bases are shared with TRBD1. The V segment lost 5 bases and the J segment 6 bases; nucleotides outside the gene matches: 6. CDR3 length: 13 amino acids. Germline V CDR1 and CDR2: MRHNA, SNTAGT. CDR3 in DNA: TGTGCCAGCAGTCGGACAGGAAGGTCTGAAGCTTTCTTT. Translated, it gives CASSRTGRSEAFF.

The chain has TRBV6-4 and TRBJ1-1; TRBD1 agrees at 7 bases. The CDR3 is 11 residues long. V lost 4 bases, J lost 7 bases, and 0 bases stayed unmatched. CDR1 and CDR2 (germline): MRHNA, SNTAGT. CDR3 DNA: TGTGCCAGCAGTGGGGACAGTGAAGCTTTCTTT. This codes for CASSGDSEAFF.

CDR3 sequence (DNA): TGTGCCAGCAGCTTAGGTTGGAGTACCTACGAGCAGTACTTC. Encoded protein: CASSLGWSTYEQYF. This chain joins TRBV7-2 and TRBJ2-7; D not certain. Trimming shortened V by 1 base and J by 2 bases, and 9 bases separated the two germline ends. Germline V lookup: CDR1 SGHTA, CDR2 FQGNSA. The CDR3 spans 14 residues.

Details on this clone: Other nucleotide sequences from this sample produce the same CDR3. CDR3 nucleotides: TGTGCCAGCTCATCAAACCGGGACACTGAAGCTTTCTTT. Its translation is CASSSNRDTEAFF. The V call is TRBV18, the J call TRBJ1-1; D is undetermined. Trimming took 5 bases from V and 3 from J, leaving 10 bases between them. From germline, CDR1 is KGHSH and CDR2 LQKENI. The length of the CDR3 is 13 residues.

This clone occurred once. The chain is built from TRBV28 and TRBJ2-5; weak D call: TRBD1 (6 bases). The CDR3 length is 15 residues. Trimming took off 5 bases at V and 5 bases at J, with 18 bases between the two ends. Germline CDR1 reads MDHEN; CDR2 reads SYDVKM. CDR3 in amino acids: CASSTGQGYIETQYF. The CDR3 nucleotides read TGTGCCAGCAGTACGGGACAAGGTTATATCGAGACCCAGTACTTC.

The chain links TRBV5-4 to TRBJ1-1; no firm D call. V was cut by 1 base and J by 0 bases, with 19 bases left in between. This CDR3 is 18 amino acids long. CDR1 is SGHNT, CDR2 YYREEE, per germline (reference sequence). CDR3 DNA: TGTGCCAGCAGCTTGAGTACAGCCGTTAGGCTGATGAACACTGAAGCTTTCTTT. This encodes CASSLSTAVRLMNTEAFF.

The chain's CDR3 is CAISEVVSSYNEQFF. CDR3 nucleotide sequence: TGTGCCATCAGTGAAGTTGTCAGCTCCTACAATGAGCAGTTCTTC. The genes are TRBV10-3 and TRBJ2-1; unclear D gene. This CDR3 region has 15 residues. Germline assignment: CDR1 ENHRY and CDR2 SYGVKD. V shed 3 bases and J shed 0 bases, with 9 bases lying between them.

The gene calls are TRBV7-6 and TRBJ2-3; D may be TRBD1 (5 bases). V lost 1 base to trimming and J lost 0 bases, with 17 bases between them. The CDR3 is 18 residues long. Germline loops: CDR1 SGHVS, CDR2 FNYEAQ. CDR3 nucleotides: TGTGCCAGCAGCTTAGATGAAACAGGTGAATCTAGCACAGATACGCAGTATTTT. Its protein product is CASSLDETGESSTDTQYF.

This clone appeared a few times. The V gene is TRBV6-6, the J gene TRBJ1-4; 7 bases map to TRBD1. The CDR3 totals 13 residues. The J segment lost 4 bases and the V segment lost 8 bases, leaving 4 bases of the junction unmatched. In germline, CDR1 is MNHNY, CDR2 SVGAGI (reference sequence). Written as DNA, the CDR3 is TGTGCCAGCGGGGACAGTCATAATGAAAAACTGTTTTTT. The encoded protein is CASGDSHNEKLFF.

This clone was recorded a few times. The V gene is TRBV7-2, the J gene TRBJ1-1; D call uncertain. This CDR3 has 15 residues. V was shortened by 1 base and J by 1 base, with 10 bases between the two germline ends. From germline, CDR1 is SGHTA and CDR2 FQGNSA. CDR3 coding DNA: TGTGCCAGCAGCTTAGTTGATCGAGGGAACACTGAAGCTTTCTTT. Its protein product is CASSLVDRGNTEAFF. Using reference TRBV7-2 and TRBJ1-1 for the parts outside the CDR3, the full variable domain is GAGVSQSPSNKVTEKGKDVELRCDPISGHTALYWYRQSLGQGLEFLIYFQGNSAPDKSGLPSDRFSAERTGGSVSTLTIQRTQQEDSAVYLCASSLVDRGNTEAFFGQGTRLTVV.

The gene calls are TRBV7-2 and TRBJ2-1; 14 bases map to TRBD2. Germline-derived CDR1 and CDR2 are SGHTA and FQGNSA. Trimming took 4 bases from V and 0 from J; bases not matched to a gene: 8. There are 19 residues in the CDR3. The DNA for the CDR3 is TGTGCCAGCAGCTCAGGACTAGCGGGAGGCAAACTCTCCTACAATGAGCAGTTCTTC. Translating it yields CASSSGLAGGKLSYNEQFF.

The rearrangement joins TRBV7-9 to TRBJ2-4; D possibly corresponds to TRBD1 (6 bases). The CDR3 is 14 residues long. Germline V gives CDR1 SEHNR, CDR2 FQNEAQ (reference sequence). V was shortened by 6 bases and J by 6 bases, with 15 bases between the two germline ends. CDR3 bases: TGTGCCAGCAGAGTACAGGGAGCTGGAAACATTCAGTACTTC. As protein: CASRVQGAGNIQYF.